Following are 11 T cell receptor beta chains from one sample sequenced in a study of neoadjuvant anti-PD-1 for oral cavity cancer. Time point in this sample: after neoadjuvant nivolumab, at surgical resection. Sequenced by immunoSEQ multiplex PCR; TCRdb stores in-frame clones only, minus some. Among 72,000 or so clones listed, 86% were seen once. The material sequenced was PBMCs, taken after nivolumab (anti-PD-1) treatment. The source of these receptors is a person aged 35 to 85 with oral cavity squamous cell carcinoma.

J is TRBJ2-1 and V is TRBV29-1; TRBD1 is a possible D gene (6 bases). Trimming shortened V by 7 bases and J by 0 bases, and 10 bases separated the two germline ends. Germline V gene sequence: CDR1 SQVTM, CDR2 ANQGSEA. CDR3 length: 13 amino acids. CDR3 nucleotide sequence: TGCAGCGCAGGACAGTACTCCTACAATGAGCAGTTCTTC. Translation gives CSAGQYSYNEQFF.

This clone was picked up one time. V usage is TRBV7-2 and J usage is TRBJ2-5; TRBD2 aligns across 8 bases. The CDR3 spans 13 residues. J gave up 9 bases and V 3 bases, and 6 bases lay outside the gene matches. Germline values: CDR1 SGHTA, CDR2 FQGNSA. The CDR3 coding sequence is TGTGCCAGCAGCTTCGACCCGCGGGGGGCCCAGTACTTC. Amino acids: CASSFDPRGAQYF.

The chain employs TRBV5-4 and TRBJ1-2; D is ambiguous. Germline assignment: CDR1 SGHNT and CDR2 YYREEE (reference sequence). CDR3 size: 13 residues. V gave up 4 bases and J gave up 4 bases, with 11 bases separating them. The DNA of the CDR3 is TGTGCCAGCAGCCCCCGGGGAGTCTATGGCTACACCTTC. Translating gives CASSPRGVYGYTF. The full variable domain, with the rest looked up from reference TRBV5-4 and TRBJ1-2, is ETGVTQSPTHLIKTRGQQVTLRCSSQSGHNTVSWYQQALGQGPQFIFQYYREEENGRGNFPPRFSGLQFPNYSSELNVNALELDDSALYLCASSPRGVYGYTFGSGTRLTVV.

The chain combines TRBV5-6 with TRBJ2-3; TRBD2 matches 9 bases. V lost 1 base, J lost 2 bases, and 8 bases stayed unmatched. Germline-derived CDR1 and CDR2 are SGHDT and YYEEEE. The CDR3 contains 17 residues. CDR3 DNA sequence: TGTGCCAGCAGCTTGTGGCTAGCGGGGTTCTACACAGATACGCAGTATTTT. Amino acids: CASSLWLAGFYTDTQYF. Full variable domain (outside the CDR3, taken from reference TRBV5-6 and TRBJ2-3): DAGVTQSPTHLIKTRGQQVTLRCSPKSGHDTVSWYQQALGQGPQFIFQYYEEEERQRGNFPDRFSGHQFPNYSSELNVNALLLGDSALYLCASSLWLAGFYTDTQYFGPGTRLTVL.

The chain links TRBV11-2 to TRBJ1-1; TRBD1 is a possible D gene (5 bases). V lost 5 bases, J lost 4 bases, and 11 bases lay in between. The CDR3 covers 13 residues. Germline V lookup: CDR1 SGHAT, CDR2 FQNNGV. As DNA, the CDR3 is TGTGCCAGCAGCCCAGGGAAGGGCACTGAAGCTTTCTTT. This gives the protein CASSPGKGTEAFF.

The CDR3, as DNA: TGCGCCACCAAGTACAGGGGACGAGCTGTAAATGAGCAGTTCTTC. Translation gives CATKYRGRAVNEQFF. The V call is TRBV4-1, the J call TRBJ2-1, with 7 bases aligning to TRBD1. Per germline, CDR1 MGHRA and CDR2 YSYEKL. V lost 10 bases, J lost 7 bases, and 16 bases stayed unmatched. This CDR3 has 15 amino acids.

The CDR3 is CASSSTRQGSKETQYF. The CDR3 DNA is TGTGCCAGCAGCTCAACTAGACAGGGGAGTAAAGAGACCCAGTACTTC. This chain connects TRBV7-9 to TRBJ2-5; 8 bases are a match to TRBD1. The CDR3 is made up of 16 amino acids. CDR1 and CDR2 (germline): SEHNR, FQNEAQ (reference sequence). V gave up 4 bases and J gave up 3 bases; unmatched junction bases: 10.

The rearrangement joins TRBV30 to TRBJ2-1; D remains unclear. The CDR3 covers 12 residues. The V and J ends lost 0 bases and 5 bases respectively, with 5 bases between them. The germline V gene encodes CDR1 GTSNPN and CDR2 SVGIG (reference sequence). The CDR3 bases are TGTGCCTGGAGTGTAGAGAACAATGAGCAGTTCTTC. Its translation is CAWSVENNEQFF.

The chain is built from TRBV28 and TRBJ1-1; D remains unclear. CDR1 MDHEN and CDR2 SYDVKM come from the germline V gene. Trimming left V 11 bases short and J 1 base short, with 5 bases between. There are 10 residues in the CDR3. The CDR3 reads CAVANTEAFF. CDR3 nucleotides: TGTGCCGTAGCGAACACTGAAGCTTTCTTT. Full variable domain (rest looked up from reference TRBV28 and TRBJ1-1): DVKVTQSSRYLVKRTGEKVFLECVQDMDHENMFWYRQDPGLGLRLIYFSYDVKMKEKGDIPEGYSVSREKKERFSLILESASTNQTSMYLCAVANTEAFFGQGTRLTVV.

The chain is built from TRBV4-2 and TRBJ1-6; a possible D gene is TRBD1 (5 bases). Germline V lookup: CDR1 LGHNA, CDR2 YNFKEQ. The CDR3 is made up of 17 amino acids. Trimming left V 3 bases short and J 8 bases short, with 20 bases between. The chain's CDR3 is CASSHNFPPGRYSPLHF. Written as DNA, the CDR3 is TGTGCCAGCAGCCACAACTTTCCTCCAGGGAGGTATTCACCCCTCCACTTT.

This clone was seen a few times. CDR3 nucleotide sequence: TGTGCTAGTGGTACGGGACAAATCAATCAGCCCCAGCATTTT. It translates to CASGTGQINQPQHF. J is TRBJ1-5 and V is TRBV12-5; D possibly corresponds to TRBD1 (6 bases). The germline gives CDR1 LGHNT, CDR2 FRNRAP. The V end was cut by 5 bases, the J end by 3 bases, with 11 bases between. The CDR3 runs to 14 residues.